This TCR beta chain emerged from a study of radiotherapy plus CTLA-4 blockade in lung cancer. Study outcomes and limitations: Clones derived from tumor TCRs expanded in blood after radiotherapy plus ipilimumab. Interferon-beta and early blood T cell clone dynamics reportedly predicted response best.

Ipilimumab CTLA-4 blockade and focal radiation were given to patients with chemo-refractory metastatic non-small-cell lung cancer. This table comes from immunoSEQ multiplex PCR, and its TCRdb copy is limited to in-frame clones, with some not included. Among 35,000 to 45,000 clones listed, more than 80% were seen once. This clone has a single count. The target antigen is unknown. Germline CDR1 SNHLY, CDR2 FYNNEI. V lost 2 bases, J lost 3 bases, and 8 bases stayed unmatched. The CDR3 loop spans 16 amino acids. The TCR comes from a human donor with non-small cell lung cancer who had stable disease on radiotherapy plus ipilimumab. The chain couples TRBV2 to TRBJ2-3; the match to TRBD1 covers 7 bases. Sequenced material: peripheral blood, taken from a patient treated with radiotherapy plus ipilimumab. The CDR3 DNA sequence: TGTGCCAGCAGTGAATCGGCCAGGGGGAGTACAGATACGCAGTATTTT. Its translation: CASSESARGSTDTQYF.